These 9 T cell receptor beta chains were all obtained from the same sample, sequenced in a study of a mutant IDH1 vaccine in newly diagnosed glioma (dated by TCRdb to the early 2020s). Libraries were prepared through the immunoSEQ multiplex PCR assay. The clones in this table, taken by TCRdb from immuneACCESS, are in-frame only. Not every clone is retained; where verified, under half of the shortfall comes from an unresolved V gene, and the cause of the rest is unknown. A total of around 60,000 clones appear in this sample, approximately 80% of them only once. Roughly 5.3% of the sample belongs to the ten largest clones. The intended sense of this specimen's time point label: week 35, safety follow-up. Each vaccine dose, consisting of 300 ug of a 20-mer mutant IDH1 peptide in Montanide, was administered subcutaneously with topical imiquimod. No antigen is known for these receptors. Sequencing used PBMCs, obtained from a glioma patient whose treatment included an IDH1 peptide vaccine. The receptors come from a man aged 35-49 years with glioma.

V usage is TRBV29-1 and J usage is TRBJ2-3, with 7 positions matching TRBD1. Germline CDR1 reads SQVTM; CDR2 reads ANQGSEA. The V segment lost 5 bases and the J segment 2 bases; nucleotides outside the gene matches: 4. The CDR3 totals 13 residues. The CDR3 bases are TGCAGCGTTACAGGGGACCTCACAGATACGCAGTATTTT. Encoded protein: CSVTGDLTDTQYF.

CDR3 amino acids: CASSGRGVGTGELFF. DNA of the CDR3: TGTGCCAGCAGTGGAAGGGGCGTGGGAACCGGGGAGCTGTTTTTT. The gene calls are TRBV2 and TRBJ2-2, with D perhaps matching TRBD1 (5 bases). The length of the CDR3 is 15 residues. CDR1 is SNHLY and CDR2 is FYNNEI in the germline V gene. V was shortened by 4 bases and J by 5 bases, with 14 bases between the two germline ends.

The gene calls are TRBV11-2 and TRBJ2-3; D ambiguous. Trimming left V 5 bases short and J 0 bases short, with 12 bases between. Germline CDR1 and CDR2: SGHAT and FQNNGV. The CDR3 contains 15 residues. In nucleotides, the CDR3 is TGTGCCAGCAGCCCGCACCCCCAGAGCACAGATACGCAGTATTTT. It yields the protein CASSPHPQSTDTQYF.

Here the CDR3 reads CASRDRVGMNTEAFF. For the CDR3, the DNA is TGCGCCAGCAGGGACAGGGTGGGAATGAACACTGAAGCTTTCTTT. The V gene is TRBV5-1, the J gene TRBJ1-1, with TRBD1 matching over 8 bases. The CDR3 spans 15 residues. The V gene end was trimmed by 5 bases and the J gene end by 0 bases; junction bases not matched to a gene: 6. CDR1 and CDR2 (germline): SGHRS, YFSETQ.

The rearrangement joins TRBV6-5 to TRBJ2-7; D unresolved. The V and J ends lost 0 bases and 2 bases respectively, with 5 bases between them. The CDR3 has 13 residues. Germline CDR1 MNHEY, CDR2 SVGAGI. CDR3 bases: TGTGCCAGCAGTTACTCGTGGGCCTACGAGCAGTACTTC. As protein: CASSYSWAYEQYF.

J is TRBJ2-3 and V is TRBV9, with D unclear. Germline assignment: CDR1 SGDLS and CDR2 YYNGEE. This CDR3 has 13 residues. The V gene lost 0 bases and the J gene lost 5 bases, with 7 bases spanning the gap. The CDR3 nucleotides read TGTGCCAGCAGCGTAGGCCTCGGAGATACGCAGTATTTT. As protein: CASSVGLGDTQYF.

This clone occurred a few times. This sequence joins TRBV4-3 and TRBJ1-1; 10 nucleotides agree with TRBD1. The germline V gene has CDR1 LGHNA and CDR2 YSLEER. Unmatched junction bases numbered 7, after V lost 6 bases and J lost 0 bases. The CDR3 covers 16 residues. In nucleotides, the CDR3 is TGCGCCAGCAGGGTGGGGACAGGGGCACTGAACACTGAAGCTTTCTTT. It codes for CASRVGTGALNTEAFF.

The chain recombines TRBV18 with TRBJ2-7, with 7 bases fitting TRBD2. The CDR3 totals 16 residues. V was clipped by 0 bases and J by 3 bases; unmatched bases: 8. CDR1 and CDR2 from the germline V gene are KGHSH and LQKENI. The CDR3 DNA sequence: TGTGCCAGCTCACCACCGACTAGCAAGTCGGTCTACGAGCAGTACTTC. Protein: CASSPPTSKSVYEQYF.

In its sample, this clone was seen a few times. The chain carries TRBV5-6 and TRBJ1-1; D not certain. The CDR3 length is 13 residues. The V end was cut by 1 base, the J end by 0 bases, with 4 bases between. Germline CDR1 and CDR2: SGHDT and YYEEEE. The CDR3 DNA sequence: TGTGCCAGCAGCTTGCGAGTGAACACTGAAGCTTTCTTT. It encodes CASSLRVNTEAFF.